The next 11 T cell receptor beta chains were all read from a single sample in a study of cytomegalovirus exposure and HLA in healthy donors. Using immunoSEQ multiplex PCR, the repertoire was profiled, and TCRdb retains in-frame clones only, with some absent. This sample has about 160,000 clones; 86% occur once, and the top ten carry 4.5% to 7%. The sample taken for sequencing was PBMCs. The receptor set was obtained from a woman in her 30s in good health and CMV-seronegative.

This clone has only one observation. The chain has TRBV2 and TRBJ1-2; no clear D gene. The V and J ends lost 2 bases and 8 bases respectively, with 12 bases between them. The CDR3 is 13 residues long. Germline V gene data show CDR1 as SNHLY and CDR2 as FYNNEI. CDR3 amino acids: CASSERGYGGYTF. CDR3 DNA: TGTGCCAGCAGTGAACGAGGGTACGGCGGCTACACCTTC.

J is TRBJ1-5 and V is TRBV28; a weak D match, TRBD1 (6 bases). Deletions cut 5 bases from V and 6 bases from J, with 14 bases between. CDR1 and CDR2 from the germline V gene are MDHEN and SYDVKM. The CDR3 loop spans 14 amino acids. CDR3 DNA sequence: TGTGCCAGCAGTGCCGGGGGCGCTCGTCAGCCCCAGCATTTT. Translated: CASSAGGARQPQHF.

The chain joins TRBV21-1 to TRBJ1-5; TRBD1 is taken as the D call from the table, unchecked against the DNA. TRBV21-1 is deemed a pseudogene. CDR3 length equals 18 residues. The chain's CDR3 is CASSKVPGLGQGCQPQHF. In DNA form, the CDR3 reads TGTGCCAGCAGCAAGGTGCCGGGATTGGGACAGGGGTGTCAGCCCCAGCATTTT.

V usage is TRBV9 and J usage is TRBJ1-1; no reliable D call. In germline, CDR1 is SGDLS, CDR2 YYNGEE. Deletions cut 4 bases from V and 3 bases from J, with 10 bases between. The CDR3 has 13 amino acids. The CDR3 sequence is CASSLGPDTEAFF. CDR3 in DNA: TGTGCCAGCAGCCTAGGCCCGGACACTGAAGCTTTCTTT.

CDR3 amino acids: CASSLSGTLNTEAFF. CDR3 bases: TGTGCCAGCAGTTTATCCGGGACATTGAACACTGAAGCTTTCTTT. The chain carries TRBV27 and TRBJ1-1; D possibly corresponds to TRBD1 (6 bases). From germline, CDR1 is MNHEY and CDR2 SMNVEV (reference sequence). The CDR3 runs to 15 residues. V lost 0 bases to trimming and J lost 0 bases, with 8 bases between them.

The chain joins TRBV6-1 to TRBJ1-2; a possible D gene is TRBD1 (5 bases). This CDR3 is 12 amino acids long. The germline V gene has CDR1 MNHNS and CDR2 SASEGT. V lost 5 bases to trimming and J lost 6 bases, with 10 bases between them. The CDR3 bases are TGTGCCAGCAGTCAACAGGTCAATGGCTACACCTTC. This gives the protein CASSQQVNGYTF.

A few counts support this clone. This CDR3 reads CASTPLGGGYTF. In DNA form, the CDR3 reads TGTGCCAGCACCCCCCTGGGGGGAGGCTACACCTTC. V gene TRBV5-4 combines with J gene TRBJ1-2, with TRBD1 as a possible D gene (5 bases). CDR1 and CDR2 from the germline V gene are SGHNT and YYREEE (reference sequence). Trimming removed 6 bases at V and 8 bases at J, with 14 bases between. The CDR3 is 12 residues long.

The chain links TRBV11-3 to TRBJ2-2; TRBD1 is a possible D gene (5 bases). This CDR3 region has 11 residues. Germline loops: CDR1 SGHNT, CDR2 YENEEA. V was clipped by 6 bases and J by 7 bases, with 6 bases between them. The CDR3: CASSRGGELFF. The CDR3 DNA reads TGTGCCAGCAGTAGGGGCGGGGAGCTGTTTTTT. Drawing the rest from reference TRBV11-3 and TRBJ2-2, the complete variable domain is EAGVVQSPRYKIIEKKQPVAFWCNPISGHNTLYWYLQNLGQGPELLIRYENEEAVDDSQLPKDRFSAERLKGVDSTLKIQPAELGDSAVYLCASSRGGELFFGEGSRLTVL.

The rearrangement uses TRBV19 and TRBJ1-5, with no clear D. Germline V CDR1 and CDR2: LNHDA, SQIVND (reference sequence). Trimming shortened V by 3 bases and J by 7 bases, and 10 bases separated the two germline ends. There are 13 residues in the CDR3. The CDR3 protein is CASSIQKKQPQHF. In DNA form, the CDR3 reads TGTGCCAGTAGTATTCAGAAGAAGCAGCCCCAGCATTTT.

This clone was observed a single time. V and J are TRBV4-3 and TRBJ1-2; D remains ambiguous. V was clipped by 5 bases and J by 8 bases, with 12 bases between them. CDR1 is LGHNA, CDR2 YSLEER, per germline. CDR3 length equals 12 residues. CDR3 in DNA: TGCGCCAGCAGCACCTCGGCAGGCGGCTACACCTTC. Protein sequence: CASSTSAGGYTF.

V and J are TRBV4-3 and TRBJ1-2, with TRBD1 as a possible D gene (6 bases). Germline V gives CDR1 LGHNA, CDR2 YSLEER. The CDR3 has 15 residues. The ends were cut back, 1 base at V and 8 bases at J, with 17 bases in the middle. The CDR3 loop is CASSQAYPGAGGYTF. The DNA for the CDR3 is TGCGCCAGCAGCCAAGCCTATCCGGGGGCCGGGGGCTACACCTTC.